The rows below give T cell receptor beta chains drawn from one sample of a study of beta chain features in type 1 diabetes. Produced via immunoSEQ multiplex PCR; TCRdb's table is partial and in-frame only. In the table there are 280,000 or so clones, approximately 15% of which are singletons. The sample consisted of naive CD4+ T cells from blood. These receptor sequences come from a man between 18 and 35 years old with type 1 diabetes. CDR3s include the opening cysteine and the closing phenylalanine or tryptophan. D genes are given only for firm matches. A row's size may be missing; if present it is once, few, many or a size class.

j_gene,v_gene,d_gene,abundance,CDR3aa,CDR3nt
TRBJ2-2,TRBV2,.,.,CASKLWGRYGELFF,TGTGCCAGCAAGTTGTGGGGGCGTTACGGGGAGCTGTTTTTT
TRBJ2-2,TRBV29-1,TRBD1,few,CSVLNRTGTPGELFF,TGCAGCGTTCTGAATAGGACAGGAACACCCGGGGAGCTGTTTTTT
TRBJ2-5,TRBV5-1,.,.,CASSPRIAEPQETQYF,TGCGCCAGCAGCCCCAGAATAGCGGAGCCTCAAGAGACCCAGTACTTC
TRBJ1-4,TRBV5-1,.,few,CASSGDGINEKLFF,TGCGCCAGCAGCGGAGACGGAATTAATGAAAAACTGTTTTTT
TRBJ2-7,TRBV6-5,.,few,CASSSGSPYEQYF,TGTGCCAGCAGCTCAGGGTCCCCCTACGAGCAGTACTTC
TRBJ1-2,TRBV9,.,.,CASSPHLGLKNYGYTF,TGTGCCAGCAGCCCTCACCTTGGACTGAAAAACTATGGCTACACCTTC
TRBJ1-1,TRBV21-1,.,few,CASPRRVNTEAFF,TGTGCCAGCCCCCGGCGGGTGAACACTGAAGCTTTCTTT
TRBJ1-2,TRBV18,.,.,CASSPPWDGSYGYTF,TGTGCCAGCTCACCACCATGGGACGGGAGCTATGGCTACACCTTC
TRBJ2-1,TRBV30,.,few,CAWSPRLQSNEQFF,TGTGCCTGGAGTCCTAGACTACAGTCTAATGAGCAGTTCTTC
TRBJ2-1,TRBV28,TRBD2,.,CASSIPGLAKTYNEQFF,TGTGCCAGCAGTATCCCGGGACTAGCGAAAACCTACAATGAGCAGTTCTTC
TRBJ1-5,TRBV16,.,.,CASSQGRDQPQHF,TGTGCCAGCAGCCAGGGGAGGGATCAGCCCCAGCATTTT
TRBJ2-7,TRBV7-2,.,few,CASGLKTGYEQYF,TGTGCCAGCGGATTAAAGACTGGATACGAGCAGTACTTC